This T cell receptor beta chain derives from a study of blood T cell repertoires in COVID-19 (dated by TCRdb to the early 2020s). Study-wide context: The collaborator samples originated in the United States, Italy and Spain and spanned the acute and convalescent phases of COVID-19. The prospective study material was composed of cDNA or gDNA derived from T cells, B-cell-depleted T cells, or PBMCs. Subjects who had been exposed to COVID-19, were actively infected with it, or had recovered from it provided the deeply sampled blood TCRbeta repertoires that made up the dataset. The repertoires were released in a freely available public database intended as a resource for research on the immune response to SARS-CoV-2. Samples came from the ongoing ImmuneRACE study (first 160 participants) plus 1,254 subjects from 6 global collaborators. Sample metadata almost always included a de-identified subject ID, COVID-19 status, age in years and sex. Where available, HLA class I and class II types were obtained from metadata supplied by the sample provider rather than from assay-based typing. Here is what the overall study found, with its caveats: How much clinical and demographic metadata was included differed by source and by participant, and the metadata was provided uncurated.

Concerning this clone: This clone's antigen is unknown. There are no base qualities to consult, and no much larger clone falls within one base.

TCRbeta CDR3 regions were amplified from genomic DNA using the immunoSEQ Assay, a bias-controlled multiplex PCR. The study's processing was this. The number of nucleated cells in each sample was estimated by amplification of reference gene primers within the assay. To quantify the absolute abundance of each unique TCRbeta CDR3 rearrangement, sequence reads were collapsed and filtered. For each sample, productive Simpson clonality was calculated as the square root of Simpson's diversity index across productive rearrangements. The source is immuneACCESS, and TCRdb retained only in-frame sequences with V and J called. Part of the clones is not carried over; for the studies checked, unresolved V genes explain less than half of this, and the remainder is unexplained. Clone size and the V and J calls come from that table; the DNA yielded D and trimming. The sample table lists over 400,000 clones, 80% to 90% of them with a count of one. Approximately 3.2% of the sample comes from the top ten.

The CDR3 spans 16 residues, from the cysteine through the phenylalanine. Only the CDR3 DNA stays, 48 bases, in frame from base 1. V lost 1 base and J lost 7 bases, and the count of bases not matched to a germline gene is 11. The germline V gene specifies SGHRS as CDR1 and YFSETQ as CDR2. The collaborating institutions used their own protocols to collect whole blood in K2EDTA tubes. For TCRbeta analysis, collaborators shipped samples in one of three forms: frozen whole blood, isolated PBMCs, or DNA extracted from either of those sample types. The clonotype was recovered from a human donor in a cohort sampled during active COVID-19. Source material: peripheral blood. Recombination connected TRBV5-1 to TRBJ2-7, and TRBD2 matches 10 of the central bases. In nucleotides, the sequence is TGCGCCAGCAGCTTGCAGCTAGCGGGAGCCGGGAGGGAGCAGTACTTC. It translates as CASSLQLAGAGREQYF.